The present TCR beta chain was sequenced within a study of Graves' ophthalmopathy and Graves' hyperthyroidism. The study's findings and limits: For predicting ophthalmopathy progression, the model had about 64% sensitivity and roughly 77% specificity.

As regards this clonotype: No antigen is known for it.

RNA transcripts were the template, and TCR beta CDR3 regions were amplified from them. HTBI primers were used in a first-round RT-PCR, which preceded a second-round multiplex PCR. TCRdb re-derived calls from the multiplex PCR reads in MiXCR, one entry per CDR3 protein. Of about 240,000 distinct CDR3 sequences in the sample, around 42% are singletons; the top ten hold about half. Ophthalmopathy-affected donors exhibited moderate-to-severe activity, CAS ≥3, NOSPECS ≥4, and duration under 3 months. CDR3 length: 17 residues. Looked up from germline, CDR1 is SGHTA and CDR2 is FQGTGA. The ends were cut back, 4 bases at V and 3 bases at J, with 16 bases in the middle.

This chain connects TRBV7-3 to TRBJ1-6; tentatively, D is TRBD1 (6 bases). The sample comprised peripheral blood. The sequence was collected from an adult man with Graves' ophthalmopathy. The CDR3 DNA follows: TGTGCCAGCAGCTCTACTGCGGGGGGCATCTATAATTCACCCCTCCACTTT. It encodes CASSSTAGGIYNSPLHF.